Listed below are T cell receptor beta chains from one sample, sequenced in a study of CD8 T cells in Susac syndrome. TCRdb reprocessed the immunoSEQ multiplex PCR reads with MiXCR, giving one entry per CDR3 protein. The repertoire holds approximately 300,000 distinct CDR3 sequences, with 65% to 90% as singletons. Sequenced input: CD8+ T cells from PBMCs. The receptors shown here come from a human donor with multiple sclerosis. Each CDR3 is given with its conserved first and last residue. A D gene is named only where the DNA matches it firmly. The size entry is marked missing in some rows and otherwise reads once, few, many or a size class.

D | J | V | size | DNA | CDR3
TRBD1 | TRBJ2-4 | TRBV7-9 | NA | TGTGCCAGCAGCTTAGCGGGCAGGGGGTCTGCCAAAAACATTCAGTACTTC | CASSLAGRGSAKNIQYF
TRBD2 | TRBJ2-2 | TRBV28 | NA | TGTGCCAGCAGTTTTAATAGCGGGAGGGCTCGGACCGGGGAGCTGTTTTTT | CASSFNSGRARTGELFF
NA | TRBJ1-1 | TRBV14 | NA | TGTGCCAGCAGCCAAGACTTCCAAAAAGGTGGACTTGTAAAAGCTTTCTTT | CASSQDFQKGGLVKAFF
TRBD1 | TRBJ2-1 | TRBV4-3 | NA | TGCGCCAGCAGCCTGGGACAGGGGGTAGACAATGAGCAGTTCTTC | CASSLGQGVDNEQFF
NA | TRBJ1-5 | TRBV24-1 | NA | TGTGCCACCAGTGTGGGCAGGCGGAGATTCCAAGTATTATTCGGGTATAATCAGCCCCAGCATTTT | CATSVGRRRFQVLFGYNQPQHF
NA | TRBJ1-3 | TRBV5-4 | NA | TGTGCCAGCAGCGACGAACAGGGAAGAAACACCATATATTTT | CASSDEQGRNTIYF
NA | TRBJ2-3 | TRBV4-3 | NA | TGCGCCAGCAACCAAGATAGGTCCAGCGGGTTTTCAGATACGCAGTATTTT | CASNQDRSSGFSDTQYF
TRBD2 | TRBJ2-7 | TRBV6-5 | NA | TGTGCCACCCTTAGCGGGTTAGACGAGCAGTACTTC | CATLSGLDEQYF
NA | TRBJ2-5 | TRBV11-2 | NA | TGTGCCAGCAGCCTTGTGGGATGGCAAGAGACCCAGTACTTC | CASSLVGWQETQYF
NA | TRBJ2-2 | TRBV30 | NA | TGTGCCTGGAGCTCGGATAATACCGGGGAGCTGTTTTTT | CAWSSDNTGELFF
NA | TRBJ2-2 | TRBV4-2 | NA | TGTGCCAGCAGCCAAGACTGGGTGGGAGAGGGTACCGGGGAGCTGTTTTTT | CASSQDWVGEGTGELFF
NA | TRBJ2-6 | TRBV7-9 | NA | TGTGCCAGCAGCTTAGGGAGTGGCTCTGGGGCCAACGTCCTGACTTTC | CASSLGSGSGANVLTF
TRBD2 | TRBJ2-1 | TRBV5-6 | NA | TGTGCCAGCAGAATAGGGACTAGCCACAATGAGCAGTTCTTC | CASRIGTSHNEQFF
TRBD1 | TRBJ2-2 | TRBV6-5 | NA | TGTGCCAGCAGTTACTCGACAGGGGAACCGAACACCGGGGAGCTGTTTTTT | CASSYSTGEPNTGELFF
NA | TRBJ1-1 | TRBV14 | NA | TGTGCCAGCAGCCCTCGTCCCCAAACTCCCTACACTGAAGCTTTCTTT | CASSPRPQTPYTEAFF
TRBD2 | TRBJ2-3 | TRBV12-3/TRBV12-4 | NA | TGTGCCAGCAGGGAGCGGGGAACCACAGATACGCAGTATTTT | CASRERGTTDTQYF
NA | TRBJ2-1 | TRBV7-9 | NA | TGTGCCAGCAGCGACCCGGGGCGGTACAATGAGCAGTTCTTC | CASSDPGRYNEQFF
NA | TRBJ1-2 | TRBV20-1 | NA | TGCAGTGCCCTGGACCGGGACGCTTCTCTATCTCGGAACTATGGCTACACCTTC | CSALDRDASLSRNYGYTF
NA | TRBJ1-1 | TRBV13 | NA | TGTGCCAGCTTGTCCGGGGGCACTGAAGCTTTCTTT | CASLSGGTEAFF
NA | TRBJ1-2 | TRBV4-3 | NA | TGCGCCAGCAGCCCGGTAGAGAACTTTAACTATGGCTACACCTTC | CASSPVENFNYGYTF
TRBD2 | TRBJ2-2 | TRBV2 | NA | TGTGCCAGCAGTGAAGCGCAAGCGGGAAAGGTCACCGGGGAGCTGTTTTTT | CASSEAQAGKVTGELFF
NA | TRBJ2-1 | TRBV20-1 | NA | TGCAGTGCTAGAGATAAGGCGGGAAATCTCATGAATGAGCAGTTCTTC | CSARDKAGNLMNEQFF
NA | TRBJ2-1 | TRBV7-8 | NA | TGTGCCATCACCCGGCTAGCCCAACATCTCTCCTACAATGAGCAGTTCTTC | CAITRLAQHLSYNEQFF
NA | TRBJ2-1 | TRBV23-1 | few | TGCGCCAGCAGTCAGCCGGGGGTGAAGGAGGGTGAGCAGTTCTTC | CASSQPGVKEGEQFF
NA | TRBJ2-1 | TRBV6-2/TRBV6-3 | NA | TGTGCCAGCAGTTACTCGATAGGGGGGGACTACAATGAGCAGTTCTTC | CASSYSIGGDYNEQFF
TRBD1 | TRBJ2-5 | TRBV12-5 | NA | TGTGCTAGTGGTTCGCCGGGACAGGGTGGCCAAGAGACCCAGTACTTC | CASGSPGQGGQETQYF
NA | TRBJ2-2 | TRBV15 | NA | TGTGCCACCAGACCGACAGCGAACACCGGGGAGCTGTTTTTT | CATRPTANTGELFF
NA | TRBJ1-1 | TRBV25-1 | NA | TGTGCCAGCAGTGAATATCGGTCAGGGCTCAACACTGAAGCTTTCTTT | CASSEYRSGLNTEAFF
TRBD2 | TRBJ2-1 | TRBV30 | NA | TGTGCCTGGAGTGTAGGAGCGGGAGCGTACAATGAGCAGTTCTTC | CAWSVGAGAYNEQFF
NA | TRBJ2-7 | TRBV4-3 | NA | TGCGCCAGCAGCCAAGATGGGCGGGACAGCTCCTACGAGCAGTACTTC | CASSQDGRDSSYEQYF
NA | TRBJ2-5 | TRBV12-3/TRBV12-4 | NA | TGTGCCAGCAGTTTCGGGGCAGGAGAGACCCAGTACTTC | CASSFGAGETQYF
NA | TRBJ2-4 | TRBV6-1 | few | TGTGCCAGCAGTTTTAGTAGCCAAAACATTCAGTACTTC | CASSFSSQNIQYF
TRBD2 | TRBJ2-7 | TRBV28 | once | TGTGCCAGCAGTTTTGGGAGGGATAAGTACGAGCAGTACTTC | CASSFGRDKYEQYF
TRBD1 | TRBJ1-1 | TRBV2 | NA | TGTGCCAGCAGCGACGGGACAGGGCTGGTGGGGAACACTGAAGCTTTCTTT | CASSDGTGLVGNTEAFF
TRBD2 | TRBJ2-7 | TRBV3-1 | NA | TGTGCCAGCAGCGACTCCTCTACTAGCGGGAGGGCCCGTGGCTACGAGCAGTACTTC | CASSDSSTSGRARGYEQYF
NA | TRBJ2-7 | TRBV28 | NA | TGTGCCAGCAGTTTGGTCGGTGCCAGAGACTACGAGCAGTACTTC | CASSLVGARDYEQYF
TRBD1 | TRBJ2-7 | TRBV28 | NA | TGTGCCCTAAAGGGACAGGGGGCCTACGAGCAGTACTTC | CALKGQGAYEQYF
TRBD1 | TRBJ2-1 | TRBV5-1 | NA | TGCGCCAGCAGCCCGGGGACAGGGCGGGACAATGAGCAGTTCTTC | CASSPGTGRDNEQFF
NA | TRBJ1-2 | TRBV12-3/TRBV12-4 | NA | TGTGCCAGCAGTTCCCGTTGGGGATATGGCTACACCTTC | CASSSRWGYGYTF
TRBD1 | TRBJ2-3 | TRBV5-4 | NA | TGTGCCAGCAGCCCCAAGGGACAGGGTAACACAGATACGCAGTATTTT | CASSPKGQGNTDTQYF
NA | TRBJ1-1 | TRBV27 | once | TGTGCCAGCAGTTTATCTAAAATTATTTGTGACAGTTGTTTGAGGACTGAAGCTTTCTTT | CASSLSKIICDSCLRTEAFF
NA | TRBJ2-2 | TRBV6-6 | NA | TGTGCCAGCATCCTAGGGGGGAACACCGGGGAGCTGTTTTTT | CASILGGNTGELFF
NA | TRBJ2-7 | TRBV24-1 | few | TGTGCCACCAGTCCCCGGGATAGCTACGAGCAGTACTTC | CATSPRDSYEQYF